This TCR beta chain derives from a study of T-cell reconstitution after alpha-beta-depleted transplantation in children. The CDR3 has 17 amino acids. The germline V gene encodes CDR1 SGHRS and CDR2 YFSETQ. Trimming left V 5 bases short and J 3 bases short, with 20 bases between. Unique molecular identifiers were incorporated when the TCRbeta library was constructed. TCRdb analysed the PCR reads with MiXCR anew, one entry per CDR3 protein. Counted here are around 240,000 distinct CDR3 sequences, more than 7.5% occurring once; the ten biggest clones make up approximately 5%. This clonotype appeared many times.

This TCR was sampled from a human donor who donated a stem cell graft to a child with SCID. The material was PBMCs from the stem cell graft donor, obtained from the stem cell graft. The chain recombines TRBV5-1 with TRBJ2-2, with D perhaps assigned TRBD1 or TRBD2 (6 bases each). Here the CDR3 DNA reads TGCGCCAGCAGTCTTGATCTTCAGGGGAGGTACACCGGGGAGCTGTTTTTT. It yields the protein CASSLDLQGRYTGELFF.